This T cell receptor (beta chain) is drawn from a study of early T cells in non-severe SARS-CoV-2 infection. Study-wide context: Sequencing used unsorted whole-blood bulk RNA, so chains lack pairing. Study-level points and caveats: Anti-spike CD8 responses were favored in VDJdb matching, and private and CD4 specificities were missed.

Germline CDR1 LNHDA, CDR2 SQIVND (reference sequence). Trimming cost V 5 bases and J 6 bases, with 6 bases left between them. This CDR3 is built from 11 residues. Unique molecular identifiers tagged individual cDNA molecules. One entry per CDR3 protein results from TCRdb running MiXCR on the 5' RACE reads. The data contain about 55,000 distinct CDR3 sequences, over 10% of them singletons. About this clonotype itself: As yet, its antigen is unknown.

The starting material was whole blood, obtained at baseline. This sequence joins TRBV19 and TRBJ2-3; D ambiguous. This TCR derives from an adult who was a healthcare worker with PCR-confirmed SARS-CoV-2 infection or an uninfected control (not recorded which). CDR3 nucleotides: TGTGCCAGTAGTCGGTGGGATACGCAGTATTTT. This translates into CASSRWDTQYF.